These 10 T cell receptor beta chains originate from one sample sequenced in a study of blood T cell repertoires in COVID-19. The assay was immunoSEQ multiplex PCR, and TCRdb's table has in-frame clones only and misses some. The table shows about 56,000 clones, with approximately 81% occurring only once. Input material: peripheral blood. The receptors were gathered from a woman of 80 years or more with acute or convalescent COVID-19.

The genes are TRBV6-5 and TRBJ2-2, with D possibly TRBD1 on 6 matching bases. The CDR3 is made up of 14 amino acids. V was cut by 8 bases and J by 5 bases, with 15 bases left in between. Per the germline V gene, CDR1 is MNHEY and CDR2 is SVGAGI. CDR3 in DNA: TGTGCCAGCTCCCGGGACACGCAAACCGGGGAGCTGTTTTTT. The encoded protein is CASSRDTQTGELFF.

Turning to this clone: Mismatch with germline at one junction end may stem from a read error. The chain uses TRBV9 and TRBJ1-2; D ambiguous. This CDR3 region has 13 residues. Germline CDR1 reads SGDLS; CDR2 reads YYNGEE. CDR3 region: CASSVPGSYRYTF. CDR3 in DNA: TGTGCCAGCAGCGTCCCCGGGTCCTATCGCTACACCTTC.

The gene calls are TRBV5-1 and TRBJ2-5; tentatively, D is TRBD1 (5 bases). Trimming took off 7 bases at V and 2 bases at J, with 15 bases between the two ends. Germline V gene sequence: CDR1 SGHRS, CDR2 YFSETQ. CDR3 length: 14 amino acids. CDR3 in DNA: TGCGCCAGCGGCGAGTTGAGGACACAAGAGACCCAGTACTTC. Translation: CASGELRTQETQYF.

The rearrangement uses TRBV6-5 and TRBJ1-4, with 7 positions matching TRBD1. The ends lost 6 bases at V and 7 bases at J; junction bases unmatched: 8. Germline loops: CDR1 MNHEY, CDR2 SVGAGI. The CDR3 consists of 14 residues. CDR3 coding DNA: TGTGCCAGCAGAGACAGGGAACGTTTTGAAAAACTGTTTTTT. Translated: CASRDRERFEKLFF.

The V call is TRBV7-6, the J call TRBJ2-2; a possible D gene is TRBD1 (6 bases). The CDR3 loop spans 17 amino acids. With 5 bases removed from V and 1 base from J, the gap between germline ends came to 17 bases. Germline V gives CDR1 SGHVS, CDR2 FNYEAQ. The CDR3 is CASSLRTGTLNTGELFF. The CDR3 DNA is TGTGCCAGCAGCCTCCGAACAGGGACATTGAACACCGGGGAGCTGTTTTTT. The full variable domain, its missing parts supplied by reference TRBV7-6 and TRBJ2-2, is GAGVSQSPRYKVTKRGQDVALRCDPISGHVSLYWYRQALGQGPEFLTYFNYEAQQDKSGLPNDRFSAERPEGSISTLTIQRTEQRDSAMYRCASSLRTGTLNTGELFFGEGSRLTVL.

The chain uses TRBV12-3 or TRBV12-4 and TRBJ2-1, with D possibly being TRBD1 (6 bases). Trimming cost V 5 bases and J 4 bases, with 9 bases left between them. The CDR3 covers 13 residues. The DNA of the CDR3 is TGTGCCAGCAGTACCGGACAGTACAATGAGCAGTTCTTC. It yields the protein CASSTGQYNEQFF.

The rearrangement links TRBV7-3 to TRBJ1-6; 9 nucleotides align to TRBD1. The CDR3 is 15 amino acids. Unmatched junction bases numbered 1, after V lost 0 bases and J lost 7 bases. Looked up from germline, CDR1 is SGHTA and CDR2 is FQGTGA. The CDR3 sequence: CASSLTGTGNSPLHF. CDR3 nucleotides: TGTGCCAGCAGCTTAACCGGGACAGGGAATTCACCCCTCCACTTT.

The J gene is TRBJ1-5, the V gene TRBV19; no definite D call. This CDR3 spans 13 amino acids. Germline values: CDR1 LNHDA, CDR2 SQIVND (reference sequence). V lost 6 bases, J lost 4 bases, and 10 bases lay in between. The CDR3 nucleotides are TGTGCCAGTAGCCCGGGGTTAAATCAGCCCCAGCATTTT. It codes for CASSPGLNQPQHF.

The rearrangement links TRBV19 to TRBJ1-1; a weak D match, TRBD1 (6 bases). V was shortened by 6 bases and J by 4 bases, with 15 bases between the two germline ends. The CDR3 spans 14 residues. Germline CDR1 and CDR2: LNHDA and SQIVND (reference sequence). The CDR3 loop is CASRSDSQGTEAFF. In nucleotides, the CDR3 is TGTGCCAGTAGATCGGACAGTCAGGGCACTGAAGCTTTCTTT. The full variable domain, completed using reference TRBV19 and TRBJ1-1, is DGGITQSPKYLFRKEGQNVTLSCEQNLNHDAMYWYRQDPGQGLRLIYYSQIVNDFQKGDIAEGYSVSREKKESFPLTVTSAQKNPTAFYLCASRSDSQGTEAFFGQGTRLTVV.

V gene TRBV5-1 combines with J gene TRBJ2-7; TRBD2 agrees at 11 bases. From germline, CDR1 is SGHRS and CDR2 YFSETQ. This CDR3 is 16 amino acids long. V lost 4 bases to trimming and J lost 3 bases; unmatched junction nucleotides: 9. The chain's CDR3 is CASSTASGGTVYEQYF. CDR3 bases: TGCGCCAGCAGCACCGCTAGCGGGGGGACAGTCTACGAGCAGTACTTC.